These T cell receptor beta chains were read from a single sample in a study of radiation and T cells in renal cell carcinoma. Data came from immunoSEQ multiplex PCR; TCRdb stores just in-frame clones and leaves some out. The table shows about 150,000 clones, with roughly 90% occurring only once. The specimen comprised blood, sampled from a patient whose treatment included radiotherapy and nephrectomy. The receptors here all came from a woman between 45 and 60 years old with renal cell carcinoma. The CDR3 runs from the conserved cysteine through the conserved F or W. D genes are given only for firm matches. Only some rows state a clone size, as once, few, many or a class for expanded clones.

size: -
J: TRBJ2-3
V: TRBV6-5
length: 14
D: -
DNA: TGTGCCAGCAGTTACGAGGCGACAACCGATACGCAGTATTTT
CDR3: CASSYEATTDTQYF

size: -
J: TRBJ1-1
V: TRBV5-1
length: 15
D: -
DNA: TGCGCCAGCAGCTATCGAACCTATTTGAACACTGAAGCTTTCTTT
CDR3: CASSYRTYLNTEAFF

size: -
J: TRBJ2-3
V: TRBV30
length: 14
D: TRBD1
DNA: TGTGCCGGGACAGGGCTTTCAAGGGCAGATACGCAGTATTTT
CDR3: CAGTGLSRADTQYF

size: -
J: TRBJ2-1
V: TRBV6-5
length: 16
D: TRBD1
DNA: TGTGCCAGCAGTTCGCCGGGACAGGCACTCGACAATGAGCAGTTCTTC
CDR3: CASSSPGQALDNEQFF

size: few
J: TRBJ1-1
V: TRBV5-6
length: 13
D: -
DNA: TGTGCCAGCAGCTTTGGGGAGAACACTGAAGCTTTCTTT
CDR3: CASSFGENTEAFF

size: -
J: TRBJ2-3
V: TRBV19
length: 13
D: -
DNA: TGTGCCAGTAGTATCCCGACCACAGATACGCAGTATTTT
CDR3: CASSIPTTDTQYF

size: once
J: TRBJ1-6
V: TRBV2
length: 13
D: TRBD1
DNA: TGTGCCAGCACCGGACAGGGGGATTCACCCCTCCACTTT
CDR3: CASTGQGDSPLHF

size: -
J: TRBJ1-1
V: TRBV9
length: 14
D: -
DNA: TGTGCCAGCAGCGACAGGGACCGGAACACTGAAGCTTTCTTT
CDR3: CASSDRDRNTEAFF

size: -
J: TRBJ1-2
V: TRBV6-4
length: 15
D: TRBD1
DNA: TGTGCCAGCAGACAATCCCCAGGGGGCGCGGATGGCTACACCTTC
CDR3: CASRQSPGGADGYTF

size: -
J: TRBJ1-3
V: TRBV4-1
length: 16
D: -
DNA: TGCGCCAGCAGCCAAGATCTAGAAACTGCTGGAAACACCATATATTTT
CDR3: CASSQDLETAGNTIYF

size: few
J: TRBJ1-5
V: TRBV7-8
length: 12
D: -
DNA: TGTGCCAGCAGCCACTCCCCAGAGCCCCAGCATTTT
CDR3: CASSHSPEPQHF

size: once
J: TRBJ2-3
V: TRBV19
length: 12
D: TRBD2
DNA: TGTGCCAGTAGTGGGGGAGGGGATACGCAGTATTTT
CDR3: CASSGGGDTQYF

size: -
J: TRBJ1-5
V: TRBV6-6
length: 15
D: -
DNA: TGTGCCAGCCGGGGAGGGGGGTTGAGCAATCAGCCCCAGCATTTT
CDR3: CASRGGGLSNQPQHF

size: -
J: TRBJ1-5
V: TRBV6-5
length: 15
D: -
DNA: TGTGCCAGCAGTTACTCCCACGCTGGCAATCAGCCCCAGCATTTT
CDR3: CASSYSHAGNQPQHF

size: -
J: TRBJ1-1
V: TRBV30
length: 14
D: -
DNA: TGTGCCTGGAGCCCCAGTGGTGTGGGTACTGAAGCTTTCTTT
CDR3: CAWSPSGVGTEAFF

size: -
J: TRBJ2-1
V: TRBV19
length: 15
D: TRBD1
DNA: TGTGCCAGTAGTATGGGACAGGGAGGTTGGAATGAGCAGTTCTTC
CDR3: CASSMGQGGWNEQFF

size: -
J: TRBJ2-7
V: TRBV6-5
length: 14
D: -
DNA: TGTGCCAGCAGGGATCGGGGGCCTGTGTACGAGCAGTACTTC
CDR3: CASRDRGPVYEQYF

size: -
J: TRBJ2-3
V: TRBV15
length: 14
D: TRBD2
DNA: TGTGCCACCAGCAGAGCGGGGGGGGTAGATACGCAGTATTTT
CDR3: CATSRAGGVDTQYF

size: -
J: TRBJ2-6
V: TRBV5-6
length: 18
D: -
DNA: TGTGCCAGCAGCTCCGGGACTGATAAGAGCTCTGGGGCCAACGTCCTGACTTTC
CDR3: CASSSGTDKSSGANVLTF

size: -
J: TRBJ2-7
V: TRBV25-1
length: 13
D: -
DNA: TGTGCCAGCAGTGAATATACAGGCGACGAGCAGTACTTC
CDR3: CASSEYTGDEQYF

size: -
J: TRBJ1-1
V: TRBV19
length: 13
D: -
DNA: TGTGCCAGCGTAGGACGGAGGAACACTGAAGCTTTCTTT
CDR3: CASVGRRNTEAFF

size: -
J: TRBJ1-3
V: TRBV9
length: 14
D: -
DNA: TGTGCCAGCAGCGCATTCCTCTCTGGAAACACCATATATTTT
CDR3: CASSAFLSGNTIYF

size: -
J: TRBJ2-1
V: TRBV18
length: 16
D: -
DNA: TGTGCCAGCTCACCAAAAGTTTGGACTACCTACAATGAGCAGTTCTTC
CDR3: CASSPKVWTTYNEQFF

size: -
J: TRBJ2-5
V: TRBV15
length: 13
D: -
DNA: TGTGCCACCAGCAGAGCAGGGGTTGAGACCCAGTACTTC
CDR3: CATSRAGVETQYF

size: -
J: TRBJ1-2
V: TRBV27
length: 13
D: -
DNA: TGTGCCAGCAGTGCTTGGGTAGGCTTGGGCTACACCTTC
CDR3: CASSAWVGLGYTF

size: -
J: TRBJ2-3
V: TRBV7-2
length: 16
D: TRBD2
DNA: TGTGCCAGCAGCTTATCTGGCGGGGGGTCCGTAGATACGCAGTATTTT
CDR3: CASSLSGGGSVDTQYF

size: few
J: TRBJ1-1
V: TRBV29-1
length: 13
D: TRBD1
DNA: TGCAGCGCAACCAGGGGGCAGAACACTGAAGCTTTCTTT
CDR3: CSATRGQNTEAFF

size: -
J: TRBJ2-1
V: TRBV15
length: 16
D: TRBD2
DNA: TGTGCCACCAGCAGAGGAGCGGGGGGATCCTACAATGAGCAGTTCTTC
CDR3: CATSRGAGGSYNEQFF

size: -
J: TRBJ1-1
V: TRBV30
length: 13
D: -
DNA: TGTGCCGGAGTGTGGGGGGAAGGAACTGAAGCTTTCTTT
CDR3: CAGVWGEGTEAFF

size: -
J: TRBJ1-1
V: TRBV6-5
length: 12
D: -
DNA: TGTGCCAGCAGTTACTCGCGGTCTGAAGCTTTCTTT
CDR3: CASSYSRSEAFF

size: -
J: TRBJ1-2
V: TRBV6-1
length: 15
D: TRBD1
DNA: TGTGCCAGCAGTGATAACAGGGGAGCTAACTATGGCTACACCTTC
CDR3: CASSDNRGANYGYTF

size: -
J: TRBJ2-7
V: TRBV19
length: 13
D: TRBD1
DNA: TGTGCCAGTAGGAGGGGGCCAGTTTACGAGCAGTACTTC
CDR3: CASRRGPVYEQYF

size: once
J: TRBJ2-3
V: TRBV25-1
length: 15
D: -
DNA: TGTGCCAGCACCGAACGGCGGGGGCACACAGATACGCAGTATTTT
CDR3: CASTERRGHTDTQYF

size: -
J: TRBJ2-7
V: TRBV29-1
length: 14
D: TRBD1
DNA: TGCAGCGTTGCCGGCCTGACAGGGACCTACGAGCAGTACTTC
CDR3: CSVAGLTGTYEQYF

size: -
J: TRBJ1-3
V: TRBV9
length: 18
D: TRBD1
DNA: TGTGCCAGCAGCGTAGATGTAGCGGGACAGGGCTACGGAAACACCATATATTTT
CDR3: CASSVDVAGQGYGNTIYF

size: -
J: TRBJ2-7
V: TRBV7-2
length: 13
D: -
DNA: TGTGCCAGCAGCTTAGTGTGGCGTTACGAGCAGTACTTC
CDR3: CASSLVWRYEQYF

size: -
J: TRBJ2-7
V: TRBV28
length: 13
D: -
DNA: TGTGCCAGCAGTTTACCGCCTACCTACGAGCAGTACTTC
CDR3: CASSLPPTYEQYF

size: -
J: TRBJ2-6
V: TRBV19
length: 15
D: -
DNA: TGTGCCAGTAGTCCCCAGGCCCCCTGGGCCAACGTCCTGACTTTC
CDR3: CASSPQAPWANVLTF

size: once
J: TRBJ2-3
V: TRBV7-3
length: 14
D: TRBD2
DNA: TGTGCCAGCAGCCGGGAGGGGGGCCCAGATACGCAGTATTTT
CDR3: CASSREGGPDTQYF

size: -
J: TRBJ1-2
V: TRBV7-9
length: 13
D: -
DNA: TGTGCCAGCAGCTTAGGGCCGACCTATGGCTACACCTTC
CDR3: CASSLGPTYGYTF

size: once
J: TRBJ2-5
V: TRBV7-2
length: 17
D: TRBD2
DNA: TGTGCCAGCAGCTTAGATCCTAGCGGGGGGCGGGAAGAGACCCAGTACTTC
CDR3: CASSLDPSGGREETQYF